This entry concerns a single T cell receptor beta chain. What it recognizes is unknown. The data were produced by immunoSEQ multiplex PCR, yet TCRdb's version contains in-frame clones alone and is incomplete. The sample shows about 56,000 clones, about 71% of them seen only once. This specimen comes from a study of a mutant IDH1 vaccine in newly diagnosed glioma. As for the study in general: Most had both radiotherapy and temozolomide beforehand; others had only one.

Time point given: week 47, end of study. All doses held 300 ug of mutant IDH1 20-mer peptide, with topical imiquimod. Weeks 1, 3, 5, 7, 11, 15, 19 and 23 were when patients received their eight vaccinations. Each tumor in the donors was a new WHO grade 3 or 4 astrocytoma, IDH1-mutant and ATRX-lost. Study outcomes and limitations: The occurrence of vaccine-induced immune responses was seen in over 90% of patients.

The specimen comprised PBMCs, sampled from a glioma patient whose treatment included an IDH1 peptide vaccine. This TCR was recovered from a man aged 45-65 years with glioma.

Here the CDR3 reads CASSLAPGGEQYF. CDR3 bases: TGTGCCAGCAGCTTGGCCCCGGGGGGCGAGCAGTACTTC. This chain joins TRBV5-4 and TRBJ2-7; 7 positions agree with TRBD2. This CDR3 has 13 amino acids. Losses at the gene ends were 0 bases for V and 6 bases for J; bases not matched to a gene: 3. Germline V lookup: CDR1 SGHNT, CDR2 YYREEE (reference sequence).